The T cell receptor (beta chain) described here comes from a study of cytomegalovirus exposure and HLA in healthy donors. Study-level findings and limits: Earlier findings revealed that most TCR beta V segments proved productive either about 87% or about 30% of the time. In the analysis, some V segments, TRBV6-2 and TRBV6-3 included, were excluded as indistinguishable.

With respect to this clone: Its cognate antigen is unknown.

Unmatched junction bases numbered 6, after V lost 0 bases and J lost 2 bases. Germline V gene sequence: CDR1 GTSNPN, CDR2 SVGIG (reference sequence). CDR3 size: 16 residues. PCR employed 60 Vbeta and 13 Jbeta primers. Produced via immunoSEQ multiplex PCR; TCRdb's table is partial and in-frame only. The sample consists of 80,000 to 90,000 clones, roughly 79% of them appearing once. The clonotype comes from a woman in her twenties or thirties in good health and CMV-seronegative. This sequence joins TRBV30 and TRBJ2-1; 8 bases map to TRBD1. The material sequenced was PBMCs. The CDR3: CAWSVEGQVTYNEQFF. The DNA of the CDR3 is TGTGCCTGGAGTGTGGAGGGACAGGTGACCTACAATGAGCAGTTCTTC.